This T cell receptor (beta chain) emerged from a study of CD8 T cells in ankylosing spondylitis. Study-wide findings and caveats: Made up of fewer than ten highly homologous variants, a TCR beta motif appeared characteristic of ankylosing spondylitis blood. In ankylosing spondylitis patients, matched synovial fluid reportedly showed significant enrichment of disease-linked clones. Disease-linked clones, CD8+, were relatively rare in peripheral blood.

In its sample, this clonotype was seen a few times. The antigen is undetermined. With molecular barcodes, quantitative 5'-RACE was used to make the TCR beta libraries. TCRdb recomputed calls from the 5' RACE reads with MiXCR, one row per CDR3 protein. This table holds 200,000 to 300,000 distinct CDR3 sequences, 20% to 30% found once. This TCR was recovered from a male donor with ankylosing spondylitis or in good health (not recorded which). The sequenced sample was blood, either unsorted or a sorted T cell fraction (not recorded which).

CDR3: CSARGRTGEWFNEQFF. The DNA of the CDR3 is TGCAGTGCTAGAGGGAGGACAGGGGAATGGTTCAATGAGCAGTTCTTC. The V and J genes are TRBV20-1 and TRBJ2-1; 9 bases align to TRBD1. The CDR3 length is 16 residues. Per the germline V gene, CDR1 is DFQATT and CDR2 is SNEGSKA (reference sequence). Trimming at V came to 1 base and at J to 6 bases, leaving 10 bases not matched to a gene.